This TCR beta chain was obtained from a study of radiotherapy plus CTLA-4 blockade in lung cancer. Study-wide findings and caveats: There was expansion of tumor-derived TCR clones in blood after radiotherapy plus ipilimumab.

The protocol was immunoSEQ multiplex PCR, while the TCRdb copy is restricted to in-frame clones and leaves out a portion. The table lists about 30,000 clones, roughly 80% of them singletons. V shed 2 bases, J shed 5 bases, and the junction held 8 bases outside the gene matches. CDR3 length equals 15 residues. Germline CDR1 is GTSNPN and CDR2 is SVGIG (reference sequence). A note on this clone: Its antigen is currently unknown.

The TCR originated in a human donor with non-small cell lung cancer who had stable disease on radiotherapy plus ipilimumab. Sequencing was performed on peripheral blood, taken from a patient treated with radiotherapy plus ipilimumab. The gene calls are TRBV30 and TRBJ2-1; 8 positions match TRBD2. The CDR3 loop is CAWSSRGGPDNEQFF. CDR3 bases: TGTGCCTGGAGTTCTCGGGGGGGCCCGGACAATGAGCAGTTCTTC.